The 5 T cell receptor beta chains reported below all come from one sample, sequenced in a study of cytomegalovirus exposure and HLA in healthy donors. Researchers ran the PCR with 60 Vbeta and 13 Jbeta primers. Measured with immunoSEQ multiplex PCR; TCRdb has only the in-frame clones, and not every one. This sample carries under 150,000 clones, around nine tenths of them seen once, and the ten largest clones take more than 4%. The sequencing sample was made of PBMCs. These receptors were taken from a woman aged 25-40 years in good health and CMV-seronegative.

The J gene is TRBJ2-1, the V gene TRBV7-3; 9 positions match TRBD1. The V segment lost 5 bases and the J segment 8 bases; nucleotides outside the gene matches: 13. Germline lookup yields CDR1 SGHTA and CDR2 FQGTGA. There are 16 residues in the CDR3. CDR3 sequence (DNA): TGTGCCAGCAGCCTACTTGACAGGGGGTTTGCAGATGAGCAGTTCTTC. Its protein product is CASSLLDRGFADEQFF.

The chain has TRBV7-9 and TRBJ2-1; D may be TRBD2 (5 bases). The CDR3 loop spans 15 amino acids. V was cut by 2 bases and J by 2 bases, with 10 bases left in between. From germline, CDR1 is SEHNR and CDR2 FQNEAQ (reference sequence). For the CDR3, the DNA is TGTGCCAGCAGCTTATATGGGAGACCCTACAATGAGCAGTTCTTC. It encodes CASSLYGRPYNEQFF.

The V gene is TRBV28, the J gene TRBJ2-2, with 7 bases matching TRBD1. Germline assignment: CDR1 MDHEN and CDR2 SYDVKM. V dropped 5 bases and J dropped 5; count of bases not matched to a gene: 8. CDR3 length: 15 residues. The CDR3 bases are TGTGCCAGCAGTCTCTTCGGGACAGATACCGGGGAGCTGTTTTTT. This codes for CASSLFGTDTGELFF.

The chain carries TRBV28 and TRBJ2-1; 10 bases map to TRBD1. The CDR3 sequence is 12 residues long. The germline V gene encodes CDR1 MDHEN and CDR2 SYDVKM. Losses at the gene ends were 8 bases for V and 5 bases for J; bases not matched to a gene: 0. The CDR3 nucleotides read TGTGCCAGCGGGACAGGGGACAATGAGCAGTTCTTC. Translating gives CASGTGDNEQFF.

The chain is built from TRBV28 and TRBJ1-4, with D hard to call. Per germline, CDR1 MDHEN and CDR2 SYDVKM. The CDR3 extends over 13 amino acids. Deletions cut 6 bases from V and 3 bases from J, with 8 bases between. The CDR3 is CASRRSSNEKLFF. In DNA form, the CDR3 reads TGTGCCAGCAGGAGGAGTTCTAATGAAAAACTGTTTTTT.